Detailed here is one T cell receptor beta chain. Its specificity is unknown. This entry comes from a study of cytotoxic CD8 clonotypes in ibrutinib-treated CLL. In the study overall: For this cohort, patients were some eleven relapsed/refractory and some 15 treatment-naive, while under 18 were IGHV unmutated. Broader study findings: Age-matched healthy donor levels were exceeded by baseline clonality, which tracked circulating CD8+ T-cell counts. Few clonotypes were public, and these shrank or held steady under treatment. Clonality went higher at ibrutinib response and then dropped back toward baseline at progression.

The repertoire was sequenced with immunoSEQ multiplex PCR; TCRdb's copy has only in-frame clones and lacks some. Of about 140,000 clones detected, approximately 75% appear once; the ten largest clones hold 25% to 35%. The CDR3 contains 13 residues. From germline, CDR1 is LNHDA and CDR2 SQIVND (reference sequence). V shed 10 bases and J 9 bases; nucleotides not matched to a gene: 11. Sequences were derived from PBMCs, sampled after 12 months of ibrutinib treatment. The chain couples TRBV19 to TRBJ2-4; 8 bases line up with TRBD1. The receptor's source is a human donor with chronic lymphocytic leukemia. The CDR3 nucleotides read TGTGCCACTGAGCCAGGGGGCGCTGCCATTCAGTACTTC. Residues: CATEPGGAAIQYF.